This T cell receptor (beta chain) came from a study of technical replicates of blood from a handful of donors. The length of the CDR3 is 12 residues. V was trimmed by 5 bases and J by 7 bases, leaving 6 bases between them. Germline lookup yields CDR1 SNHLY and CDR2 FYNNEI. Method: immunoSEQ multiplex PCR; TCRdb's copy keeps in-frame clones and lacks some. Of about 80,000 clones in the sample, roughly 97% are singletons; the top ten hold less than 0.2%. What was sequenced was T cells isolated from PBMCs. The origin of this receptor is a human donor in good health. The chain recombines TRBV2 with TRBJ1-6; D possibly corresponds to TRBD1 (6 bases). The CDR3, as DNA: TGTGCCAGCAGTACAGGGAATTCACCCCTCCACTTT. It translates to CASSTGNSPLHF. The full variable domain, with the rest looked up from reference TRBV2 and TRBJ1-6, is EPEVTQTPSHQVTQMGQEVILRCVPISNHLYFYWYRQILGQKVEFLVSFYNNEISEKSEIFDDQFSVERPDGSNFTLKIRSTKLEDSAMYFCASSTGNSPLHFGNGTRLTVT.